These 10 T cell receptor beta chains were sequenced from one sample in a study of shared clonotypes between healthy human individuals. Sequencing was performed with immunoSEQ multiplex PCR; in TCRdb, only in-frame clones are kept and a portion is missing. The repertoire has more than 2,000,000 clones, around nine tenths of them found once; the top ten carry roughly 0.13%. The material sequenced was naive CD4+ T cells sorted from blood. Documented subset: CD45RA+ positively selected. Receptors originate from a man aged 18-30 years in good health.

On this clone: In the same sample, other DNA sequences code for this CDR3. This chain joins TRBV6-5 and TRBJ2-1, with 10 positions matching TRBD2. Germline V lookup: CDR1 MNHEY, CDR2 SVGAGI. V gave up 2 bases and J gave up 7 bases; unmatched junction bases: 2. The CDR3 length is 14 residues. CDR3 DNA: TGTGCCAGCAGTTACGGACTAGCGGCGAATGAGCAGTTCTTC. Protein product: CASSYGLAANEQFF.

The CDR3 DNA sequence: TGTGCCAGCAGTTACGCGGACAGACACTACAATGAGCAGTTCTTC. Translation gives CASSYADRHYNEQFF. The chain combines TRBV6-6 with TRBJ2-1, with a possible D match to TRBD1 (6 bases). Trimming left V 2 bases short and J 3 bases short, with 11 bases between. The CDR3 is made up of 15 amino acids. CDR1 is MNHNY, CDR2 SVGAGI, per germline (reference sequence).

In this sample, this clone turned up once. The chain joins TRBV10-3 to TRBJ1-1; 10 positions match TRBD1. CDR1 and CDR2 from the germline V gene are ENHRY and SYGVKD. CDR3 length: 15 amino acids. V was pared by 5 bases and J by 3 bases, with 6 bases of the junction left unmatched. The CDR3 protein is CAISPSGTGDTEAFF. The DNA for the CDR3 is TGTGCCATCAGTCCCTCCGGGACAGGGGACACTGAAGCTTTCTTT.

The genes are TRBV15 and TRBJ2-5; the match to TRBD1 covers 7 bases. V lost 3 bases to trimming and J lost 4 bases; unmatched junction nucleotides: 8. The germline V gene encodes CDR1 LNHNV and CDR2 YYDKDF (reference sequence). This CDR3 region has 15 residues. The DNA of the CDR3 is TGTGCCACCAGCAGTCACCGGGACAGTGGAGAGACCCAGTACTTC. Residues: CATSSHRDSGETQYF.

V gene TRBV6-1 combines with J gene TRBJ1-4; tentative D call: TRBD1 (5 bases). Germline CDR1 MNHNS, CDR2 SASEGT. The CDR3 extends over 13 amino acids. V gave up 6 bases and J gave up 6 bases, with 11 bases separating them. The CDR3 sequence is CASRRAGDEKLFF. In DNA form, the CDR3 reads TGTGCCAGCAGGAGGGCGGGGGATGAAAAACTGTTTTTT.

The chain combines TRBV10-3 with TRBJ2-7; the D gene is possibly TRBD1 (5 bases). In germline, CDR1 is ENHRY, CDR2 SYGVKD. The V and J ends lost 0 bases and 0 bases respectively, with 9 bases between them. This CDR3 is built from 15 residues. CDR3 sequence: CAISESWGGSYEQYF. The DNA for the CDR3 is TGTGCCATCAGTGAGTCATGGGGCGGCTCCTACGAGCAGTACTTC.

In regard to this clone: At the DNA level, this CDR3 is encoded by other sequences in the same sample as well. This chain connects TRBV28 to TRBJ1-3, with a weak D call TRBD1 (6 bases). Germline values: CDR1 MDHEN, CDR2 SYDVKM. This CDR3 is built from 15 residues. Between the trimmed V and J ends, which lost 7 bases and 0 bases, there was a span of 13 bases. The CDR3: CASTRDTNSGNTIYF. The CDR3 nucleotides read TGTGCCAGCACCCGGGACACCAACTCTGGAAACACCATATATTTT.

This clone turned up a few times. The chain uses TRBV20-1 and TRBJ1-1; D ambiguous. The V end lost 5 bases, the J end lost 6 bases, and 7 bases lay between the germline ends. CDR3 length equals 10 residues. Germline CDR1 reads DFQATT; CDR2 reads SNEGSKA (reference sequence). The DNA of the CDR3 is TGCAGTGCTTCCCATCCTGAAGCTTTCTTT. Protein sequence: CSASHPEAFF.

The V gene is TRBV30, the J gene TRBJ2-3; 10 nucleotides line up with TRBD2. Germline V lookup: CDR1 GTSNPN, CDR2 SVGIG (reference sequence). The CDR3 has 17 amino acids. Trimming at V came to 0 bases and at J to 2 bases, leaving 8 bases not matched to a gene. CDR3 residues: CAWSVSRTSGDTDTQYF. The CDR3 coding sequence is TGTGCCTGGAGTGTATCGCGGACTAGCGGAGACACAGATACGCAGTATTTT. The variable domain in full, completed from reference TRBV30 and TRBJ2-3, reads SQTIHQWPATLVQPVGSPLSLECTVEGTSNPNLYWYRQAAGRGLQLLFYSVGIGQISSEVPQNLSASRPQDRQFILSSKKLLLSDSGFYLCAWSVSRTSGDTDTQYFGPGTRLTVL.

This clone was seen a handful of times. V gene TRBV30 combines with J gene TRBJ2-7, with 13 bases identical to TRBD2. J lost 7 bases, V lost 3 bases, and 9 bases had no gene match. CDR1 GTSNPN and CDR2 SVGIG come from the germline V gene (reference sequence). The CDR3 spans 15 residues. This CDR3 reads CAWRGLAGSSGEQYF. The CDR3 DNA reads as TGTGCCTGGAGGGGACTAGCGGGGTCGTCGGGGGAGCAGTACTTC.